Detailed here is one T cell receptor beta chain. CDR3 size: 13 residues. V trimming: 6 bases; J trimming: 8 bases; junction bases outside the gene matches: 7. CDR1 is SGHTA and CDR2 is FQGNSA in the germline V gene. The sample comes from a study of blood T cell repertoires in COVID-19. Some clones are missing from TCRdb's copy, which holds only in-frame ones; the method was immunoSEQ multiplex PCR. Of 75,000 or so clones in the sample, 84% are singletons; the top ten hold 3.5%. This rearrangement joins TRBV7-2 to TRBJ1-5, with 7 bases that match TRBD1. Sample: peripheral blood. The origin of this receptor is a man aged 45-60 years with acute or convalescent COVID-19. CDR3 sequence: CASSSNDREPQHF. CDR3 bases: TGTGCCAGCAGTTCCAACGACAGGGAGCCCCAGCATTTT.